A single TCR beta chain is shown here with its context. This specimen comes from a study of blood T cell repertoires in COVID-19. The repertoire was sequenced with immunoSEQ multiplex PCR; TCRdb's copy has only in-frame clones and lacks some. The data show approximately 210,000 clones, approximately 82% seen once. Germline V gene sequence: CDR1 SNHLY, CDR2 FYNNEI. V was clipped by 5 bases and J by 3 bases, with 4 bases between them. CDR3 length: 12 amino acids. This sequence joins TRBV2 and TRBJ2-2; D unresolved. The source of this sequence is a woman of 80 years or more with acute or convalescent COVID-19. Sequencing used peripheral blood. The CDR3 DNA is TGTGCCAGCAGTCCAGACACCGGGGAGCTGTTTTTT. Residues: CASSPDTGELFF.